This TCR beta chain was retrieved from a study of T cells in tuberculosis (dated by TCRdb to the late 2010s). In the study overall: The study combined CD1B tetramers and high-throughput TCR immunosequencing to characterize T cells specific for the mycobacterial lipid antigen glucose monomycolate (GMM). In a South African clinical cohort, IGRA-negative adolescents, IGRA-positive adolescents with latent tuberculosis and adults with active tuberculosis were compared, with about eleven people in each group.

General conclusions and limits of the study: Which clinical samples got chosen depended on the availability of cryopreserved specimens, and the active tuberculosis cases were adults, whereas the controls were adolescents. Shorter CDR3-alpha lengths in active tuberculosis patients partly drove the smaller NN-distances, and the TCR-beta difference was not statistically significant. Compared with IGRA-negative controls, TCR-alpha repertoires from active tuberculosis had smaller mean NN-distances to GMM-specific TCRs, which suggests that these TCRs underwent clonal expansion. Using GEM motif frequencies, a classifier achieved approximately 72% accuracy, whereas a classifier built on the diverse GMM-specific repertoire got to approximately 87% accuracy (AUROC more than 0.85).

About this clone itself: Its cognate antigen has yet to be identified. The record has no base qualities; no much larger clone is one base away.

The immunoSEQ multiplex PCR assay was used to generate TCR libraries, with TCR-beta and/or TCR-alpha/delta assays applied to each sample. The amplified TCR libraries were sequenced using the Illumina high-throughput platform. The published analysis was carried out like this. Clustering and dimensionality reduction were performed using pairwise TCRdist distances among GMM-specific receptors from ex vivo sorted or in vitro expanded T cells. Each clinical repertoire received a mean NN-distance score, defined as the average TCRdist to the nearest 10% of tetramer-positive reference sequences. GEM TCR motif frequency was calculated as the fraction of unique TCRs that matched known GEM sequences in V/J usage and CDR3 length. Linear discriminant analysis with leave-one-out cross-validation, implemented in scikit-learn, was used to classify active tuberculosis. Drawn from immuneACCESS, this table holds only the in-frame rearrangements with V and J called that TCRdb kept. Clones are partly lost; checked studies trace under half to an unresolved V gene and leave the rest unexplained. V and J calls and clone size are those listed in that table; D and trimming were worked out from the DNA. This sample comprises roughly 34,000 clones, about 97% of them detected only once. Together, the top ten hold 6% to 7% of the sample.

At study entry, adolescents were screened for latent tuberculosis infection using a tuberculin skin test and the QuantiFERON-TB GOLD In-Tube IGRA. Unsorted cryopreserved PBMC were immunosequenced, covering on average around 94,000 T cells per clinical donor. Eleven high schools in the Worcester region of the Western Cape, South Africa, served as enrollment sites for adolescents aged 12 to 18 years. Ten adolescents infected with M. tuberculosis and around ten uninfected adolescents were chosen and matched for age and sex. PBMC from adolescents were isolated by density centrifugation from freshly drawn heparinized blood and then cryopreserved. Material for sequencing was PBMCs. The clonotype comes from a donor aged 10-29 years with latent tuberculosis or without tuberculosis infection.

The CDR3 region has the sequence CASSRMGGSETQYF. Here is the DNA: TGTGCCAGCTCGCGAATGGGGGGTTCAGAGACCCAGTACTTC. Recombination joined TRBV2 with TRBJ2-5, with TRBD2 perhaps the D gene, on 6 matching bases. CDR1 and CDR2 were assigned from the germline V gene as SNHLY and FYNNEI. V loses 8 bases of germline sequence and J loses 4 bases, and the interval between the two ends is 17 bases. The CDR3, cysteine through phenylalanine, is 14 amino acids long. The CDR3 DNA has 42 bases and is translated from base 1.